Below are 13 T cell receptor beta chains sequenced from a single sample in a study of shared clonotypes between healthy human individuals. Profiled with immunoSEQ multiplex PCR; TCRdb holds only in-frame clones, not every one. In the table there are about 490,000 clones, approximately 84% of which are singletons. Sequenced: PBMCs. Receptors were obtained from a woman aged 40 to 55 in good health. Some clones in this sample may be carry-over from other donors' samples.

The chain carries TRBV6-1 and TRBJ2-3; TRBD2 aligns across 11 bases. This CDR3 region has 15 residues. In germline, CDR1 is MNHNS, CDR2 SASEGT. The V segment lost 6 bases and the J segment 5 bases; nucleotides outside the gene matches: 7. The CDR3 coding sequence is TGTGCCAGCAGCTTACTAGCGGGAGTTGAAGATACGCAGTATTTT. This sequence encodes CASSLLAGVEDTQYF.

The chain carries TRBV7-8 and TRBJ1-1; D is unresolved. V dropped 11 bases and J dropped 3 bases, with 10 bases sitting between them. The germline CDR1 and CDR2 sequences are SGHVS and FQNEAQ. The CDR3 sequence is 11 residues long. The CDR3 sequence is CALPGDTEAFF. CDR3 bases: TGTGCCCTTCCCGGGGACACTGAAGCTTTCTTT.

This sequence joins TRBV28 and TRBJ1-4; tentatively, D is TRBD1 (5 bases). Per the germline V gene, CDR1 is MDHEN and CDR2 is SYDVKM. Deletions cut 4 bases from V and 4 bases from J, with 16 bases between. The CDR3 sequence is 16 residues long. The CDR3 sequence: CASSSPGRGNNEKLFF. CDR3 bases: TGTGCCAGCAGTTCCCCAGGGAGGGGAAATAATGAAAAACTGTTTTTT.

The table lists this clone with a count of one. The chain combines TRBV30 with TRBJ2-2; TRBD2 is a possible D gene (5 bases). Per the germline V gene, CDR1 is GTSNPN and CDR2 is SVGIG (reference sequence). The CDR3 spans 13 residues. V gave up 4 bases and J gave up 2 bases, with 8 bases separating them. DNA for the CDR3: TGTGCCTGGAATCGGGGAAACACCGGGGAGCTGTTTTTT. It specifies CAWNRGNTGELFF.

This clone showed up just a few times. Other DNA sequences in this specimen translate into the identical CDR3. The chain joins TRBV11-2 to TRBJ1-3; D gene unclear. With 2 bases removed from V and 2 bases from J, the gap between germline ends came to 7 bases. CDR1 is SGHAT and CDR2 is FQNNGV in the germline V gene. This CDR3 has 14 amino acids. CDR3 nucleotides: TGTGCCAGCAGCTTATCCGGAGCTGGAAACACCATATATTTT. The encoded protein is CASSLSGAGNTIYF.

CDR3 sequence reads: CASSGLGPYNEQFF. The CDR3 coding sequence is TGTGCCAGCAGTGGACTAGGACCCTACAATGAGCAGTTCTTC. V gene TRBV2 combines with J gene TRBJ2-1, with D possibly TRBD2 on 6 matching bases. Germline loops: CDR1 SNHLY, CDR2 FYNNEI. Trimming removed 4 bases at V and 2 bases at J, with 9 bases between. The CDR3 is made up of 14 amino acids.

With respect to this clone: A far larger clone lies a single base away; this is likely a read error. The same CDR3 also results from other DNA sequences found in this sample. The rearrangement joins TRBV7-2 to TRBJ2-7; a weak D match, TRBD2 (6 bases). Germline V gene sequence: CDR1 SGHTA, CDR2 FQGNSA. CDR3 size: 15 residues. Trimming removed 5 bases from V and 1 base from J, with 15 bases in between. The CDR3 region is CASSLTSGRSYEQYF. The CDR3 DNA is TGTGCCAGCAGCCTCACTAGTGGGAGGTCCTACGAGCAGTACTTC.

Of note for this clone: An end of the junction differs from the germline gene, which may be a read error. CDR3 sequence reads: CASSEAYRADF. DNA of the CDR3: TGTGCCAGCAGTGAAGCGTACCGGGCGGATTTT. The chain has TRBV2 and TRBJ1-3; unclear D gene. The germline V gene has CDR1 SNHLY and CDR2 FYNNEI. This CDR3 contains 11 residues. Filled out from reference TRBV2 and TRBJ1-3, the complete variable domain reads EPEVTQTPSHQVTQMGQEVILRCVPISNHLYFYWYRQILGQKVEFLVSFYNNEISEKSEIFDDQFSVERPDGSNFTLKIRSTKLEDSAMYFCASSEAYRADFGEGSWLTVV.

This clone was observed once. CDR3 residues: CASSPGTGGQPQHF. The CDR3 DNA reads as TGTGCCAGCAGTCCAGGGACAGGGGGGCAGCCCCAGCATTTT. V and J are TRBV27 and TRBJ1-5; 11 nucleotides agree with TRBD1. Trimming removed 5 bases from V and 7 bases from J; junction bases left unmatched: 4. This CDR3 region has 14 residues. Germline-derived CDR1 and CDR2 are MNHEY and SMNVEV (reference sequence).

About this clone: A far larger clone lies a single base away; this is likely a read error. Other DNA sequences within the sample encode an identical CDR3. This rearrangement joins TRBV29-1 to TRBJ1-2; TRBD1 is a possible D gene (6 bases). Germline V gene lookup returns CDR1 SQVTM and CDR2 ANQGSEA. Trimming removed 6 bases at V and 3 bases at J, with 17 bases between. This CDR3 spans 14 amino acids. For the CDR3, the DNA is TGCAGCGTGACCACGGGGGGCCTGGACTATGGCTACACCTTC. Residues: CSVTTGGLDYGYTF.

About this clone: A single base is all that separates this from a far larger clone, so a read error is likely. The sample contains more than one DNA sequence encoding this CDR3. V usage is TRBV19 and J usage is TRBJ1-4; D remains unclear. This CDR3 has 13 amino acids. The V gene's germline CDR1 is LNHDA and CDR2 SQIVND (reference sequence). Trimming removed 3 bases from V and 5 bases from J, with 7 bases in between. CDR3 amino acids: CASSISGNEKLFF. The CDR3 DNA sequence: TGTGCCAGTAGTATTTCAGGAAATGAAAAACTGTTTTTT.

The chain recombines TRBV7-9 with TRBJ2-7; D may be TRBD1 or TRBD2 (5 bases each). The V end was cut by 5 bases, the J end by 2 bases, with 13 bases between. The CDR3 runs 14 residues. Germline V gene data show CDR1 as SEHNR and CDR2 as FQNEAQ (reference sequence). CDR3 sequence: CASSPGRAPYEQYF. The CDR3 nucleotides read TGTGCCAGCAGCCCGGGACGGGCCCCCTACGAGCAGTACTTC.

The rearrangement uses TRBV4-1 and TRBJ2-1; D is uncertain. Germline lookup yields CDR1 MGHRA and CDR2 YSYEKL. The V end was cut by 4 bases, the J end by 10 bases, with 11 bases between. This CDR3 is 12 amino acids long. CDR3 in DNA: TGCGCCAGCAGCCGCCGAGAGTCGGAGCAGTTCTTC. Amino acid sequence: CASSRRESEQFF.